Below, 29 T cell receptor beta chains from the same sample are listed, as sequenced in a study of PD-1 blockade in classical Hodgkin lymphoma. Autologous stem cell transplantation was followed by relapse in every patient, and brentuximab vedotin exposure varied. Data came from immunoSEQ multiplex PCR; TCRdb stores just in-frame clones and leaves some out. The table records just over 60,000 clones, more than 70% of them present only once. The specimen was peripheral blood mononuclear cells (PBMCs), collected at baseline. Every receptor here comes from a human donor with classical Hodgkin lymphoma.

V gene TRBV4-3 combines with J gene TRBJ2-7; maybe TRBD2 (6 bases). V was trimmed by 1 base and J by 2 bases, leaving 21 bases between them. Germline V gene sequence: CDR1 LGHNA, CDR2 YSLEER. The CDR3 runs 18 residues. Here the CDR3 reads CASSQVQGLLGRTYEQYF. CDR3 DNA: TGCGCCAGCAGCCAAGTCCAGGGACTCTTAGGGAGAACCTACGAGCAGTACTTC.

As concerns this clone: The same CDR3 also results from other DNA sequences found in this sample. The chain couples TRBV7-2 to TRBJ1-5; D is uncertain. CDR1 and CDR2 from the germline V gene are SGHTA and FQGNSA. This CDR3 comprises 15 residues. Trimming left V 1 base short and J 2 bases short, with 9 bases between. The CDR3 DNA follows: TGTGCCAGCAGCTTAGGCGGCGGGGGCAATCAGCCCCAGCATTTT. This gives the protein CASSLGGGGNQPQHF.

The CDR3, as DNA: TGTGCCTGGAGCCCTGCCGGGACCCTACAAGAGCAGTACTTC. This codes for CAWSPAGTLQEQYF. V and J are TRBV30 and TRBJ2-7; tentatively, D is TRBD1 or TRBD2 (5 bases each). There are 14 residues in the CDR3. Trimming stripped 3 bases from V and 7 bases from J, with 19 bases between. Germline CDR1 GTSNPN, CDR2 SVGIG (reference sequence).

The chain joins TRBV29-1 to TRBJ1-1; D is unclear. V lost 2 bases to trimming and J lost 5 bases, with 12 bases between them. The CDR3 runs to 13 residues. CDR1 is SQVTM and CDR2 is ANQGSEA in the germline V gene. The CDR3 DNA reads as TGCAGCGTTGAAAGTGGAGTGCGTACTGAAGCTTTCTTT. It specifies CSVESGVRTEAFF.

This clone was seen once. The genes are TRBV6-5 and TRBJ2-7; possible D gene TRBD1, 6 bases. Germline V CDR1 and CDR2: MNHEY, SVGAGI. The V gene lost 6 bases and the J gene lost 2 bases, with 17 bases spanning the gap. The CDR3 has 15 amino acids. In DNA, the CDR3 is TGTGCCAGCAGCAAGGACAGTCGCGCTCCCTACGAGCAGTACTTC. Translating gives CASSKDSRAPYEQYF.

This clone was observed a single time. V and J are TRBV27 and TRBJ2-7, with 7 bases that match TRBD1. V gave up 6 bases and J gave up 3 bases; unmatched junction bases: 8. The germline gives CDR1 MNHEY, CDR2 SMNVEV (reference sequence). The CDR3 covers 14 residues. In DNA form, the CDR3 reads TGTGCCAGCAGCTACAGGGGTATCGGCTACGAGCAGTACTTC. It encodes CASSYRGIGYEQYF.

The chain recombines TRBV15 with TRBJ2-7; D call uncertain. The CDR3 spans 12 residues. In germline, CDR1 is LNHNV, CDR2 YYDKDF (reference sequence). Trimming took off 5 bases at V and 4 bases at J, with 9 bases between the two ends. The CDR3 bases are TGTGCCACCAGCGTCGTGGGTTACGAGCAGTACTTC. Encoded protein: CATSVVGYEQYF.

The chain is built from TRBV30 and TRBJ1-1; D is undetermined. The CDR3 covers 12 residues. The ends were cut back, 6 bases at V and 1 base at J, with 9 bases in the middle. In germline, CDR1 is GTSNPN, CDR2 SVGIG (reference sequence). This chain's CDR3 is CACGPTNTEAFF. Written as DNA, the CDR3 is TGTGCCTGCGGGCCAACGAACACTGAAGCTTTCTTT.

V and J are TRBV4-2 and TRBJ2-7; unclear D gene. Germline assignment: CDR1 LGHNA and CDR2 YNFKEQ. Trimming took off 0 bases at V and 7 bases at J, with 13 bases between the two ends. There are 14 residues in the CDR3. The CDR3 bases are TGTGCCAGCAGCCAAGAGGCGGACCAGGTAGAGCAGTACTTC. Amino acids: CASSQEADQVEQYF.

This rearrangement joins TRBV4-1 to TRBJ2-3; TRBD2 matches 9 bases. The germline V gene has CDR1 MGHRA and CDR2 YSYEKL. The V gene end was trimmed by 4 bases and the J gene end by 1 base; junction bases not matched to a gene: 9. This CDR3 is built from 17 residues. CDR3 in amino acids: CASSLGLARIGTDTQYF. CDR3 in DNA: TGCGCCAGCAGCCTCGGACTAGCGAGAATAGGCACAGATACGCAGTATTTT.

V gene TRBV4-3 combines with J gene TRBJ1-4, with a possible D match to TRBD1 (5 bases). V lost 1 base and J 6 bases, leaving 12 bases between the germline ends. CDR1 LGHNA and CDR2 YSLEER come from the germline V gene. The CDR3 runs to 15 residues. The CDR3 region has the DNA TGCGCCAGCAGCCAAGGGGGGACCCCTGATGAAAAACTGTTTTTT. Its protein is CASSQGGTPDEKLFF.

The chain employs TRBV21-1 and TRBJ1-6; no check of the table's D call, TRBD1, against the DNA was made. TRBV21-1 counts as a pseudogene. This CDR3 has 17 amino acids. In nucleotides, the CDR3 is TGTGCCAGCAGCAAGGACAGTTTCAGCTCCTATAATTCACCCCTCCACTTT. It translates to CASSKDSFSSYNSPLHF.

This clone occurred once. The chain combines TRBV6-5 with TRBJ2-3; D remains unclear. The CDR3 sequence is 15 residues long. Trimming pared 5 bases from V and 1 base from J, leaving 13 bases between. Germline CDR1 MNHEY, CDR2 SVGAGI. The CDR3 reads CASSPTASRTDTQYF. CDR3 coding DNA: TGTGCCAGCAGTCCTACAGCGTCTCGCACAGATACGCAGTATTTT.

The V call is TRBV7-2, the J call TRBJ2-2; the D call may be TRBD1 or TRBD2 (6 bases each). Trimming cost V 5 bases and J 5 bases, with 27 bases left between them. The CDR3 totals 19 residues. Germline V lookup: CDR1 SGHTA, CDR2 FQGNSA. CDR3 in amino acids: CASSRGMNAGTMGTGELFF. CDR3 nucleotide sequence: TGTGCCAGCAGCCGGGGGATGAACGCGGGGACAATGGGTACCGGGGAGCTGTTTTTT.

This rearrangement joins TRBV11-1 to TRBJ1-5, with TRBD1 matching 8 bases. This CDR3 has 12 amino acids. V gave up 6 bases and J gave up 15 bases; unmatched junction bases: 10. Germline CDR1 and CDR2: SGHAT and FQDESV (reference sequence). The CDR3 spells CASRLGTGLWHF. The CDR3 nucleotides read TGTGCCAGCAGACTAGGGACAGGTCTGTGGCATTTT. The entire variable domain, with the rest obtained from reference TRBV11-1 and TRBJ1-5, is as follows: EAEVAQSPRYKITEKSQAVAFWCDPISGHATLYWYRQILGQGPELLVQFQDESVVDDSQLPKDRFSAERLKGVDSTLKIQPAELGDSAMYLCASRLGTGLWHFGDGTRLSIL.

The CDR3 spells CASSFTPTGNNEQFF. CDR3 coding DNA: TGTGCCAGCAGCTTTACCCCGACAGGGAACAATGAGCAGTTCTTC. The J gene is TRBJ2-1, the V gene TRBV11-2; 7 bases map to TRBD1. This CDR3 contains 15 residues. Germline assignment: CDR1 SGHAT and CDR2 FQNNGV. With 3 bases clipped from V and 5 bases from J, the junction kept 7 bases outside the gene matches.

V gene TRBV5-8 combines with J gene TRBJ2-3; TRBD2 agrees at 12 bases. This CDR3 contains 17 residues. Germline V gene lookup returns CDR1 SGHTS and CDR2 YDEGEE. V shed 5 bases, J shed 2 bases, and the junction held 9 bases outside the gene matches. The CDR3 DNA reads TGTGCCAGCAGTCCTCGACTAGCGGGGGCGATCACAGATACGCAGTATTTT. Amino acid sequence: CASSPRLAGAITDTQYF.

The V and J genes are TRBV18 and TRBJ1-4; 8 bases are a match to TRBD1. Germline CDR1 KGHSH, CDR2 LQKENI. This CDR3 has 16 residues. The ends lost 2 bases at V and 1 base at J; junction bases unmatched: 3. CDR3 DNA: TGTGCCAGCTCACCAACCGGGACAGGAACTAATGAAAAACTGTTTTTT. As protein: CASSPTGTGTNEKLFF.

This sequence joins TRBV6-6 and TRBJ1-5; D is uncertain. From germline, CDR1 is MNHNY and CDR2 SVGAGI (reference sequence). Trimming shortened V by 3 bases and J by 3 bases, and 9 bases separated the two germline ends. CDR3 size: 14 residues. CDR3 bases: TGTGCCAGCAGTTATGGACGGGACAATCAGCCCCAGCATTTT. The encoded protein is CASSYGRDNQPQHF.

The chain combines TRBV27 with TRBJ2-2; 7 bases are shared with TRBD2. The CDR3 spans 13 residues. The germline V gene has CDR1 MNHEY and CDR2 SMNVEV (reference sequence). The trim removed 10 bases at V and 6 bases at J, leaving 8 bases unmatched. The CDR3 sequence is CAIRAAGAGELFF. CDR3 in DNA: TGTGCCATCCGGGCCGCGGGGGCCGGGGAGCTGTTTTTT.

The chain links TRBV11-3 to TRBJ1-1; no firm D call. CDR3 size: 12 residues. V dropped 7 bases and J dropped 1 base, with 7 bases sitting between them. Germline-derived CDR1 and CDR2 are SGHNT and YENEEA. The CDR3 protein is CASNRPNTEAFF. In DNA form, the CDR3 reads TGTGCCAGCAACAGACCGAACACTGAAGCTTTCTTT.

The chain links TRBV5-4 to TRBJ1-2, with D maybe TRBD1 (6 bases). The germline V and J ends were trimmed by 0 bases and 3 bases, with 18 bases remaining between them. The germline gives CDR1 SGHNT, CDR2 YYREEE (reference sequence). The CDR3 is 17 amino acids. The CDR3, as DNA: TGTGCCAGCAGCTTGGCCATTTTTTCAGGGGTGGACTATGGCTACACCTTC. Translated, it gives CASSLAIFSGVDYGYTF. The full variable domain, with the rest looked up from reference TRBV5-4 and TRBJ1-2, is ETGVTQSPTHLIKTRGQQVTLRCSSQSGHNTVSWYQQALGQGPQFIFQYYREEENGRGNFPPRFSGLQFPNYSSELNVNALELDDSALYLCASSLAIFSGVDYGYTFGSGTRLTVV.

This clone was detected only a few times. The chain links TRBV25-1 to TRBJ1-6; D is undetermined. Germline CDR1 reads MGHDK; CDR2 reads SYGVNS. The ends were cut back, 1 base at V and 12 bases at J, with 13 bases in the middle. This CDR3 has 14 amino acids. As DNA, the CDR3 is TGTGCCAGCAGTGAATTGGCCAGTATGGGACCCCTCCACTTT. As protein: CASSELASMGPLHF.

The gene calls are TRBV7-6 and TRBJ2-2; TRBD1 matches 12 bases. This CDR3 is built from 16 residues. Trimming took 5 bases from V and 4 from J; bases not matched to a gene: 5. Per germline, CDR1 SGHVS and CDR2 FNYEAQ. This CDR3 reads CASSPGTGGGTGELFF. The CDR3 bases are TGTGCCAGCAGCCCGGGGACAGGGGGCGGCACCGGGGAGCTGTTTTTT.

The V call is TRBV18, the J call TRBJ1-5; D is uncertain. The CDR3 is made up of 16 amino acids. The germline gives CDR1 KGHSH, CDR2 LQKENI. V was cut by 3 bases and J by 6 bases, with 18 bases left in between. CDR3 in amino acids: CASSPGKDLVAQPQHF. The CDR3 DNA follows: TGTGCCAGCTCACCGGGCAAGGATCTCGTCGCTCAGCCCCAGCATTTT.

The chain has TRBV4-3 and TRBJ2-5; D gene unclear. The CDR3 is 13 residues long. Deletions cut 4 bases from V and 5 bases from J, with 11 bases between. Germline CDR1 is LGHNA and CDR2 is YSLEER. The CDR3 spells CASSLTVWETQYF. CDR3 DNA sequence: TGCGCCAGCAGCCTGACGGTATGGGAGACCCAGTACTTC.

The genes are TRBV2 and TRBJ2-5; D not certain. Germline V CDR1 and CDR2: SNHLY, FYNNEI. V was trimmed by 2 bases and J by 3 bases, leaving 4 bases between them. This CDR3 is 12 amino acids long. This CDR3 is CASSELKETQYF. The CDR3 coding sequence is TGTGCCAGCAGTGAACTAAAAGAGACCCAGTACTTC.

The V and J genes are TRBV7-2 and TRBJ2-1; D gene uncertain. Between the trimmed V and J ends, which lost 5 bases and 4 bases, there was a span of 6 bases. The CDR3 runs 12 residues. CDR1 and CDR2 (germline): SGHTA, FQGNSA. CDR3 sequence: CASSEQYNEQFF. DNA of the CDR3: TGTGCCAGCAGCGAACAGTACAATGAGCAGTTCTTC.

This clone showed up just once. As DNA, the CDR3 is TGTGCCAGCAGACTACTCCGACAGGATAATAATTCACCCCTCCACTTT. Protein sequence: CASRLLRQDNNSPLHF. The rearrangement links TRBV14 to TRBJ1-6; D may be TRBD1 (6 bases). Per germline, CDR1 SGHDN and CDR2 FVKESK. Trimming removed 6 bases at V and 5 bases at J, with 17 bases between. This CDR3 has 16 amino acids.